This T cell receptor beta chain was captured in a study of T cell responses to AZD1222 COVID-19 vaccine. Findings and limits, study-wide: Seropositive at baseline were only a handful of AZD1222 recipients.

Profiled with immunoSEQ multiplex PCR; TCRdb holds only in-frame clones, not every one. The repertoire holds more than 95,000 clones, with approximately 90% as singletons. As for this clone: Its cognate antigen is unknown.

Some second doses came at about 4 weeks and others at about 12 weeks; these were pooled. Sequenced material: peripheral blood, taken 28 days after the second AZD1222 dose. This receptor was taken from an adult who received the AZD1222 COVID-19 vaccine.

The CDR3 is CASSSDATDTQYF. CDR3 nucleotides: TGTGCCAGCAGCTCCGACGCCACAGATACGCAGTATTTT. This rearrangement joins TRBV7-9 to TRBJ2-3, with unresolved D. Trimming took 4 bases from V and 2 from J, leaving 7 bases between them. Germline loops: CDR1 SEHNR, CDR2 FQNEAQ (reference sequence). The CDR3 runs to 13 residues.